A selection of T cell receptor beta chains follows, all from one sample in a study of cytomegalovirus exposure and HLA in healthy donors. Clones were sequenced by immunoSEQ multiplex PCR, and TCRdb holds only the in-frame ones, with some missing. This table holds roughly 120,000 clones, roughly four fifths found once. Sequencing used PBMCs. These receptors came from a middle-aged man in good health and CMV-seronegative. The CDR3 runs from the conserved cysteine through the conserved F or W. The D gene is left open where the match is weak. Expanded clones get a size class; other rows say once, few or many, or leave the size out.

d_gene: TRBD1
abundance: .
v_gene: TRBV7-6
j_gene: TRBJ1-5
CDR3nt: TGTGCCAGCAGCTTGGGCCGGGACAGGAATCAGCCCCAGCATTTT
CDR3aa: CASSLGRDRNQPQHF

d_gene: TRBD1
abundance: .
v_gene: TRBV28
j_gene: TRBJ1-1
CDR3nt: TGTGCCAGCAGTTTGTCAAAACAGGGGACCGCTTTCTTT
CDR3aa: CASSLSKQGTAFF

d_gene: TRBD1
abundance: .
v_gene: TRBV6-5
j_gene: TRBJ2-1
CDR3nt: TGTGCCAGCCGGGACAGGGTCTTCAATGAGCAGTTCTTC
CDR3aa: CASRDRVFNEQFF

d_gene: TRBD1
abundance: .
v_gene: TRBV7-2
j_gene: TRBJ2-7
CDR3nt: TGTGCCAGCAGCTTAGGATTGGGACAGACTACCTACGAGCAGTACTTC
CDR3aa: CASSLGLGQTTYEQYF

d_gene: TRBD1
abundance: .
v_gene: TRBV6-5
j_gene: TRBJ1-2
CDR3nt: TGTGCCAGCAGTTACGGGACAGAAAATGGCTACACCTTC
CDR3aa: CASSYGTENGYTF

d_gene: TRBD2
abundance: few
v_gene: TRBV5-1
j_gene: TRBJ2-3
CDR3nt: TGCGCCAGCAGCCTCCTAGCGGGGTGGGGCACAGATACGCAGTATTTT
CDR3aa: CASSLLAGWGTDTQYF

d_gene: TRBD1
abundance: once
v_gene: TRBV5-6
j_gene: TRBJ2-1
CDR3nt: TGTGCCAGCAGCTTAAGGGACAGGGTAGGTGAGCAGTTCTTC
CDR3aa: CASSLRDRVGEQFF

d_gene: TRBD1
abundance: .
v_gene: TRBV7-3
j_gene: TRBJ1-1
CDR3nt: TGTGCCAGCAGCTTGTCGACAGGGAGGAACACTGAAGCTTTCTTT
CDR3aa: CASSLSTGRNTEAFF

d_gene: .
abundance: .
v_gene: TRBV27
j_gene: TRBJ2-2
CDR3nt: TGTGCCAGCAGTTACAGGGTTTCCGGGGAGCTGTTTTTT
CDR3aa: CASSYRVSGELFF

d_gene: TRBD2
abundance: .
v_gene: TRBV5-3
j_gene: TRBJ2-7
CDR3nt: TGTGCCAGAAGCTTGGGCGGCAGGGAGGGTGCCTACGAGCAGTACTTC
CDR3aa: CARSLGGREGAYEQYF

d_gene: .
abundance: .
v_gene: TRBV2
j_gene: TRBJ1-2
CDR3nt: TGTGCCAGCAGTGAAAGCGGCTCGCAAGGGGGCTACACCTTC
CDR3aa: CASSESGSQGGYTF

d_gene: .
abundance: few
v_gene: TRBV19
j_gene: TRBJ2-2
CDR3nt: TGTGCCAGTAGTATCCTGAGCACCGGGGAGCTGTTTTTT
CDR3aa: CASSILSTGELFF

d_gene: TRBD2
abundance: .
v_gene: TRBV7-2
j_gene: TRBJ2-1
CDR3nt: TGTGCCAGCAGCTTAGGGCTAGCGGGGGCGGGCAATGAGCAGTTCTTC
CDR3aa: CASSLGLAGAGNEQFF

d_gene: TRBD1
abundance: .
v_gene: TRBV7-2
j_gene: TRBJ1-1
CDR3nt: TGTGCCAGCACCTCAGACAGGGCAGGGACTGAAGCTTTCTTT
CDR3aa: CASTSDRAGTEAFF

d_gene: .
abundance: few
v_gene: TRBV6-6
j_gene: TRBJ1-5
CDR3nt: TGTGCCAGCAGTTTCCCGGACGGGGATCAGCCCCAGCATTTT
CDR3aa: CASSFPDGDQPQHF

d_gene: .
abundance: many
v_gene: TRBV7-9
j_gene: TRBJ1-2
CDR3nt: TGTGCCAGCAGGCCAACCGCCTTTAACTCGGGCTACACCTTC
CDR3aa: CASRPTAFNSGYTF

d_gene: TRBD1
abundance: once
v_gene: TRBV28
j_gene: TRBJ1-5
CDR3nt: TGTGCCAGCACCCAATCCGGGACAGGGGTCAGCAATCAGCCCCAGCATTTT
CDR3aa: CASTQSGTGVSNQPQHF

d_gene: TRBD1
abundance: .
v_gene: TRBV29-1
j_gene: TRBJ1-1
CDR3nt: TGCAGCGTTGGATCGCAGGGGGCGGGCACTGAAGCTTTCTTT
CDR3aa: CSVGSQGAGTEAFF

d_gene: .
abundance: .
v_gene: TRBV5-6
j_gene: TRBJ2-5
CDR3nt: TGTGCCAGCAGCTTGGGGTTAGCGGAGACCCAGTACTTC
CDR3aa: CASSLGLAETQYF

d_gene: .
abundance: .
v_gene: TRBV5-1
j_gene: TRBJ2-5
CDR3nt: TGCGCCAGCAGCTTGGCAGGCGGGGCGGCGATAGGGGAGACCCAGTACTTC
CDR3aa: CASSLAGGAAIGETQYF

d_gene: .
abundance: .
v_gene: TRBV15
j_gene: TRBJ2-3
CDR3nt: TGTGCCACCAGCAGAGTTAGCCGAGATACGCAGTATTTT
CDR3aa: CATSRVSRDTQYF

d_gene: .
abundance: .
v_gene: TRBV7-9
j_gene: TRBJ2-3
CDR3nt: TGTTCCAGCAGCTTGACGGCGGGGACCACAGATACGCAGTATTTT
CDR3aa: CSSSLTAGTTDTQYF

d_gene: TRBD1
abundance: .
v_gene: TRBV28
j_gene: TRBJ2-3
CDR3nt: TGTGCCAGCAGTCTCACAGGGGGCGAGGCAGATACGCAGTATTTT
CDR3aa: CASSLTGGEADTQYF

d_gene: .
abundance: .
v_gene: TRBV6-5
j_gene: TRBJ1-2
CDR3nt: TGTGCCAGCAGCAGACAGCCGTCTCCTAACTATGGCTACACCTTC
CDR3aa: CASSRQPSPNYGYTF

d_gene: TRBD1
abundance: .
v_gene: TRBV5-1
j_gene: TRBJ2-1
CDR3nt: TGCGCCAGCAGCCCGAACCCAGGGGGTGTGAATGAGCAGTTCTTC
CDR3aa: CASSPNPGGVNEQFF

d_gene: .
abundance: .
v_gene: TRBV10-3
j_gene: TRBJ2-3
CDR3nt: TGTGCCATCAGTGGTTACAGGGATGATACGCAGTATTTT
CDR3aa: CAISGYRDDTQYF

d_gene: TRBD1
abundance: .
v_gene: TRBV10-3
j_gene: TRBJ1-2
CDR3nt: TGTGCCATCAGTGAGACAGGGGACTATGGCTACACCTTC
CDR3aa: CAISETGDYGYTF

d_gene: TRBD1
abundance: .
v_gene: TRBV18
j_gene: TRBJ2-2
CDR3nt: TGTGCCAGCTCAAGGGACAGTAACACCGGGGAGCTGTTTTTT
CDR3aa: CASSRDSNTGELFF

d_gene: .
abundance: .
v_gene: TRBV4-3
j_gene: TRBJ1-6
CDR3nt: TGCGCCAGCAGCCACAGGGATGCTGGCGATTCACCCCTCCACTTT
CDR3aa: CASSHRDAGDSPLHF

d_gene: .
abundance: .
v_gene: TRBV10-3
j_gene: TRBJ2-5
CDR3nt: TGTGCCATCAGTGCTAACGGAGACCAAGAGACCCAGTACTTC
CDR3aa: CAISANGDQETQYF

d_gene: .
abundance: few
v_gene: TRBV4-3
j_gene: TRBJ2-3
CDR3nt: TGCGCCAGCAGCCAATCCTTTCTTGAGGGAAGCACAGATACGCAGTATTTT
CDR3aa: CASSQSFLEGSTDTQYF

d_gene: .
abundance: few
v_gene: TRBV5-1
j_gene: TRBJ1-1
CDR3nt: TGCGCCAGCAGCTTGGAACTTATGAACACTGAAGCTTTCTTT
CDR3aa: CASSLELMNTEAFF

d_gene: TRBD1
abundance: .
v_gene: TRBV5-1
j_gene: TRBJ2-2
CDR3nt: TGCGCCAGCAGCGCGGACAGGGGTGTCACCGGGGAGCTGTTTTTT
CDR3aa: CASSADRGVTGELFF

d_gene: .
abundance: few
v_gene: TRBV7-2
j_gene: TRBJ2-5
CDR3nt: TGTGCCAGCAGCTTATGGGCCCAAGAGACCCAGTACTTC
CDR3aa: CASSLWAQETQYF

d_gene: TRBD1
abundance: .
v_gene: TRBV6-5
j_gene: TRBJ1-2
CDR3nt: TGTGCCAGCAGCTCGACAGGGACCGGTGGCTACACCTTC
CDR3aa: CASSSTGTGGYTF

d_gene: .
abundance: .
v_gene: TRBV29-1
j_gene: TRBJ2-3
CDR3nt: TGCGGGCTCAGGGTTGGCACAGATACGCAGTATTTT
CDR3aa: CGLRVGTDTQYF

d_gene: .
abundance: .
v_gene: TRBV28
j_gene: TRBJ1-5
CDR3nt: TGTGCCAGCAGTTTGAGGGTAGATAGCAATCAGCCCCAGCATTTT
CDR3aa: CASSLRVDSNQPQHF

d_gene: TRBD1
abundance: .
v_gene: TRBV5-8
j_gene: TRBJ2-7
CDR3nt: TGTGCCAGCAGCCTCGGGACAGGGCTTCAGTACTTC
CDR3aa: CASSLGTGLQYF

d_gene: TRBD1
abundance: .
v_gene: TRBV18
j_gene: TRBJ1-6
CDR3nt: TGTGCCAGCTCACCGGGACAGAATTCACCCCTCCACTTT
CDR3aa: CASSPGQNSPLHF

d_gene: TRBD2
abundance: .
v_gene: TRBV2
j_gene: TRBJ2-2
CDR3nt: TGTGCCAGCGGAGTGGGCGGGGGCACCGGGGAGCTGTTTTTT
CDR3aa: CASGVGGGTGELFF

d_gene: TRBD2
abundance: .
v_gene: TRBV4-1
j_gene: TRBJ2-3
CDR3nt: TGCGCCAGCAGCCAAGACGGGGGGGAGCACACAGATACGCAGTATTTT
CDR3aa: CASSQDGGEHTDTQYF

d_gene: TRBD1
abundance: .
v_gene: TRBV29-1
j_gene: TRBJ2-7
CDR3nt: TGCAGCGTCCGGACAGGGGGCTACGAGCAGTACTTC
CDR3aa: CSVRTGGYEQYF

d_gene: TRBD1
abundance: .
v_gene: TRBV11-2
j_gene: TRBJ1-1
CDR3nt: TGTGCCAGCAGCTCCCCGGACAGGGGTCCGCCTGAAGCTTTCTTT
CDR3aa: CASSSPDRGPPEAFF

d_gene: TRBD1
abundance: .
v_gene: TRBV10-1
j_gene: TRBJ1-5
CDR3nt: TGCGCCAGCAGTTACGGACAGGGGAATCAGCCCCAGCATTTT
CDR3aa: CASSYGQGNQPQHF

d_gene: .
abundance: .
v_gene: TRBV28
j_gene: TRBJ2-2
CDR3nt: TGTGCCAGCAGTCTCCAAACACAGGGTACCGGGGAGCTGTTTTTT
CDR3aa: CASSLQTQGTGELFF

d_gene: .
abundance: .
v_gene: TRBV9
j_gene: TRBJ1-1
CDR3nt: TGTGCCAGCGGTCTTGGACAAATGAACACTGAAGCTTTCTTT
CDR3aa: CASGLGQMNTEAFF

d_gene: .
abundance: few
v_gene: TRBV7-8
j_gene: TRBJ1-2
CDR3nt: TGTGCCAGCAGCGAAGGAATCAGCGACTATGGCTACACCTTC
CDR3aa: CASSEGISDYGYTF

d_gene: TRBD2
abundance: .
v_gene: TRBV4-2
j_gene: TRBJ2-3
CDR3nt: TGTGCCAGCAGCCAAGATACTTGGGAAAGCGGGGGTGGAGATACGCAGTATTTT
CDR3aa: CASSQDTWESGGGDTQYF

d_gene: .
abundance: .
v_gene: TRBV7-9
j_gene: TRBJ1-1
CDR3nt: TGTGCCAGCAGCTTAGCCCCCGGTGTGAACACTGAAGCTTTCTTT
CDR3aa: CASSLAPGVNTEAFF

d_gene: .
abundance: .
v_gene: TRBV5-6
j_gene: TRBJ2-2
CDR3nt: TGTGCCAGCAGCGGGAGGACAACTAACACCGGGGAGCTGTTTTTT
CDR3aa: CASSGRTTNTGELFF

d_gene: TRBD1
abundance: .
v_gene: TRBV2
j_gene: TRBJ1-3
CDR3nt: TGTGCCAGCAGCCTGGGACAGGGGGCCGTAGGAAACGCCATATATTTT
CDR3aa: CASSLGQGAVGNAIYF

d_gene: TRBD2
abundance: .
v_gene: TRBV7-3
j_gene: TRBJ2-3
CDR3nt: TGTGCCAGCAGCTTGTTTGCGGGGGGGCCCGGAGATACGCAGTATTTT
CDR3aa: CASSLFAGGPGDTQYF

d_gene: TRBD1
abundance: .
v_gene: TRBV2
j_gene: TRBJ2-7
CDR3nt: TGTGCCAGCAGTGCCAGGGGGAGCTCCTACGAGCAGTACTTC
CDR3aa: CASSARGSSYEQYF

d_gene: .
abundance: .
v_gene: TRBV10-3
j_gene: TRBJ1-5
CDR3nt: TGTGCCATCAGTGAGTCCAGGGCTCACAATCAGCCCCAGCATTTT
CDR3aa: CAISESRAHNQPQHF

d_gene: .
abundance: .
v_gene: TRBV7-6
j_gene: TRBJ2-3
CDR3nt: TGTGCCAGCAGCTTAGCCGTCAGGGCCCCCACAGATACGCAGTATTTT
CDR3aa: CASSLAVRAPTDTQYF

d_gene: .
abundance: .
v_gene: TRBV19
j_gene: TRBJ1-4
CDR3nt: TGTGCCAGTAGTATGGGGCGGGAAAAACTGTTTTTT
CDR3aa: CASSMGREKLFF

d_gene: .
abundance: .
v_gene: TRBV5-6
j_gene: TRBJ1-1
CDR3nt: TGTGCCAGCAGCCCCCCTCCGGGAGGAATGAACACTGAAGCTTTCTTT
CDR3aa: CASSPPPGGMNTEAFF